A single sample is the source of the 6 T cell receptor beta chains below, sequenced in a study of T cells in Graves' hyperthyroidism and ophthalmopathy. TCR beta CDR3 sequences were amplified from RNA transcripts. The TCR CDR3 was amplified in a first-round RT-PCR using the HTBI primer set. MiXCR, run by TCRdb on the multiplex PCR reads, gives a single entry per CDR3 protein. The sample holds 210,000 or so distinct CDR3 sequences, 15% to 20% seen once. Sequenced material: blood. These receptors were taken from a man aged 50 to 59 with Graves' hyperthyroidism.

In this sample, this clonotype turned up many times. The CDR3 loop reads CASSPTKRYGTDTQYF. The DNA for the CDR3 is TGCGCCAGCAGCCCGACCAAGAGGTACGGCACAGATACGCAGTATTTT. This sequence joins TRBV4-1 and TRBJ2-3; unclear D gene. The CDR3 loop spans 16 amino acids. V was cut by 4 bases and J by 1 base, with 15 bases left in between. The V gene's germline CDR1 is MGHRA and CDR2 YSYEKL.

The chain combines TRBV5-1 with TRBJ2-5; 12 bases fit TRBD2. From germline, CDR1 is SGHRS and CDR2 YFSETQ. With 3 bases clipped from V and 4 bases from J, the junction kept 7 bases outside the gene matches. The CDR3 runs 16 residues. DNA of the CDR3: TGCGCCAGCAGCTCTACCCTAGCGGGAGGGCCAGAGACCCAGTACTTC. Protein sequence: CASSSTLAGGPETQYF.

This clonotype was found once. V gene TRBV7-9 combines with J gene TRBJ2-5; either TRBD1 or TRBD2 may fit D (6 bases each). Germline CDR1 SEHNR, CDR2 FQNEAQ (reference sequence). The CDR3 extends over 14 amino acids. The V end lost 0 bases, the J end lost 3 bases, and 8 bases lay between the germline ends. The CDR3 DNA follows: TGTGCCAGCAGCTTAGCCGGGGGCAAAGAGACCCAGTACTTC. As protein: CASSLAGGKETQYF.

V and J are TRBV9 and TRBJ1-1; 8 positions agree with TRBD1. Germline trimming cut 3 bases from V and 1 base from J; bases unmatched to any gene: 2. The CDR3 has 14 residues. CDR1 SGDLS and CDR2 YYNGEE come from the germline V gene. The CDR3 loop is CASSATGANTEAFF. CDR3 DNA sequence: TGTGCCAGCAGCGCGACAGGGGCGAACACTGAAGCTTTCTTT.

This clonotype came up many times. The chain is built from TRBV7-9 and TRBJ2-1; 7 bases align to TRBD2. V lost 4 bases and J lost 6; bases outside the gene matches: 9. The CDR3 is 15 residues long. Germline CDR1 SEHNR, CDR2 FQNEAQ (reference sequence). CDR3 amino acids: CASSSDWDYSNEQFF. The CDR3 coding sequence is TGTGCCAGCAGCTCAGATTGGGACTACAGCAATGAGCAGTTCTTC.

The J gene is TRBJ1-3, the V gene TRBV5-1, with D perhaps matching TRBD1 (6 bases). The CDR3 is 15 residues long. Per the germline V gene, CDR1 is SGHRS and CDR2 is YFSETQ. Trimming pared 0 bases from V and 6 bases from J, leaving 13 bases between. The chain's CDR3 is CASSLAAGVANTIYF. The CDR3 DNA reads as TGCGCCAGCAGCTTGGCTGCAGGGGTAGCAAACACCATATATTTT.